The 30 T cell receptor beta chains in this list originate from one sample, sequenced in a study of OX40 agonist ivuxolimab in advanced cancers. Profiled with immunoSEQ multiplex PCR; TCRdb holds only in-frame clones, not every one. The sample has about 46,000 clones, over 75% seen once. The source was CD4+ or CD8+ T cells sorted from blood, collected in a trial of the OX40 agonist ivuxolimab. Source of these receptors: an adult with an advanced solid tumor such as melanoma, head and neck, liver or kidney cancer.

This clone was found once. The chain has TRBV18 and TRBJ1-2; a possible D gene is TRBD1 (5 bases). Trimming stripped 1 base from V and 0 bases from J, with 15 bases between. This CDR3 spans 17 amino acids. Per the germline V gene, CDR1 is KGHSH and CDR2 is LQKENI. The chain's CDR3 is CASSPRGQIGTNYGYTF. CDR3 sequence (DNA): TGTGCCAGCTCACCACGGGGCCAAATAGGGACTAACTATGGCTACACCTTC.

The V and J genes are TRBV5-1 and TRBJ2-5; 7 bases match TRBD2. Germline lookup yields CDR1 SGHRS and CDR2 YFSETQ. The CDR3 is made up of 14 amino acids. Trimming removed 1 base from V and 5 bases from J; junction bases left unmatched: 5. The CDR3 DNA follows: TGCGCCAGCAGCTTGAACGGGGGGTATGAGACCCAGTACTTC. Translated: CASSLNGGYETQYF.

The chain combines TRBV15 with TRBJ1-5, with D maybe TRBD1 (6 bases). Between the trimmed V and J ends, which lost 1 base and 0 bases, there was a span of 16 bases. The germline V gene has CDR1 LNHNV and CDR2 YYDKDF (reference sequence). The CDR3 length is 18 residues. DNA for the CDR3: TGTGCCACCAGCAGAGTATCCCGGGACACATATAGCAATCAGCCCCAGCATTTT. Its protein product is CATSRVSRDTYSNQPQHF.

The chain joins TRBV5-4 to TRBJ1-2; D call uncertain. Germline V lookup: CDR1 SGHNT, CDR2 YYREEE (reference sequence). Trimming left V 3 bases short and J 4 bases short, with 10 bases between. This CDR3 has 13 amino acids. The CDR3 DNA reads TGTGCCAGCAGCTCGGAGACGTTCTATGGCTACACCTTC. This codes for CASSSETFYGYTF.

This clone came up once. V gene TRBV5-6 combines with J gene TRBJ1-3; D not certain. The V end was cut by 0 bases, the J end by 0 bases, with 4 bases between. Per germline, CDR1 SGHDT and CDR2 YYEEEE. This CDR3 is built from 14 residues. The CDR3 loop reads CASSLGHSGNTIYF. The CDR3 bases are TGTGCCAGCAGCTTGGGACACTCTGGAAACACCATATATTTT.

This sequence joins TRBV5-1 and TRBJ1-3, with 9 bases matching TRBD1. Germline V gene data show CDR1 as SGHRS and CDR2 as YFSETQ. The CDR3 length is 15 residues. V lost 4 bases to trimming and J lost 7 bases; unmatched junction nucleotides: 9. Here the CDR3 reads CASSPGTGNSNTIYF. The CDR3 region has the DNA TGCGCCAGCAGCCCCGGGACAGGGAATTCGAACACCATATATTTT.

The chain uses TRBV5-1 and TRBJ1-2, with a weak D call TRBD1 (6 bases). Trimming left V 0 bases short and J 8 bases short, with 14 bases between. Germline lookup yields CDR1 SGHRS and CDR2 YFSETQ. This CDR3 region has 14 residues. The CDR3 loop reads CASSLDQGTIGYTF. CDR3 nucleotides: TGCGCCAGCAGCTTGGATCAGGGGACGATCGGCTACACCTTC. The entire variable domain, with the rest obtained from reference TRBV5-1 and TRBJ1-2, is as follows: KAGVTQTPRYLIKTRGQQVTLSCSPISGHRSVSWYQQTPGQGLQFLFEYFSETQRNKGNFPGRFSGRQFSNSRSEMNVSTLELGDSALYLCASSLDQGTIGYTFGSGTRLTVV.

The V and J genes are TRBV27 and TRBJ2-7; no firm D call. Trimming removed 8 bases at V and 2 bases at J, with 16 bases between. The germline V gene encodes CDR1 MNHEY and CDR2 SMNVEV (reference sequence). The CDR3 totals 14 residues. The CDR3 here is CASYKPGEPYEQYF. For the CDR3, the DNA is TGTGCCAGCTACAAACCCGGAGAACCCTACGAGCAGTACTTC.

V usage is TRBV5-1 and J usage is TRBJ1-3, with unresolved D. The V gene lost 0 bases and the J gene lost 8 bases, with 15 bases spanning the gap. The length of the CDR3 is 15 residues. From germline, CDR1 is SGHRS and CDR2 YFSETQ. The CDR3 is CASSLDAAERDTIYF. The CDR3 DNA reads TGCGCCAGCAGCTTGGATGCGGCAGAACGGGACACCATATATTTT.

The chain recombines TRBV2 with TRBJ2-1; 10 bases fit TRBD1. The CDR3 extends over 11 amino acids. Germline lookup yields CDR1 SNHLY and CDR2 FYNNEI. Trimming took 3 bases from V and 15 from J; bases not matched to a gene: 2. The CDR3 DNA reads as TGTGCCAGCAGTGATGACAGGGGGCGGTTCTTC. Translation gives CASSDDRGRFF.

This clone is classed as medium-sized (0.01 to 0.1%). The V gene is TRBV2, the J gene TRBJ1-3; 8 bases fit TRBD1. The germline gives CDR1 SNHLY, CDR2 FYNNEI. The CDR3 is 15 amino acids. Trimming cost V 6 bases and J 2 bases; bases outside gene matches: 6. The CDR3 sequence is CASSGQGSAGNTIYF. CDR3 DNA: TGTGCCAGCAGCGGACAGGGCTCCGCTGGAAACACCATATATTTT. Looking up the rest from reference TRBV2 and TRBJ1-3 gives the full variable domain: EPEVTQTPSHQVTQMGQEVILRCVPISNHLYFYWYRQILGQKVEFLVSFYNNEISEKSEIFDDQFSVERPDGSNFTLKIRSTKLEDSAMYFCASSGQGSAGNTIYFGEGSWLTVV.

J is TRBJ1-4 and V is TRBV7-2; TRBD1 might be the D (5 bases). CDR1 is SGHTA and CDR2 is FQGNSA in the germline V gene. Trimming stripped 0 bases from V and 8 bases from J, with 16 bases between. The CDR3 has 16 amino acids. The CDR3, as DNA: TGTGCCAGCAGCTTAGCGTTTTCCAGGGCTGTAGAAAAACTGTTTTTT. It specifies CASSLAFSRAVEKLFF.

This sequence joins TRBV20-1 and TRBJ2-7; the D gene is possibly TRBD2 (5 bases). Germline V gene lookup returns CDR1 DFQATT and CDR2 SNEGSKA (reference sequence). The CDR3 is made up of 11 amino acids. V was cut by 8 bases and J by 6 bases, with 14 bases left in between. CDR3: CSTTEGGEQYF. For the CDR3, the DNA is TGCAGTACGACCGAGGGCGGCGAGCAGTACTTC.

The chain joins TRBV9 to TRBJ2-5, with D maybe TRBD1 (6 bases). V was cut by 4 bases and J by 2 bases, with 12 bases left in between. Germline assignment: CDR1 SGDLS and CDR2 YYNGEE. This CDR3 is 14 amino acids long. The chain's CDR3 is CASSFGQPQETQYF. In DNA, the CDR3 is TGTGCCAGCAGCTTCGGACAGCCTCAAGAGACCCAGTACTTC.

This sequence joins TRBV7-8 and TRBJ2-3, with D perhaps TRBD2 (6 bases). The V and J ends lost 5 bases and 2 bases respectively, with 17 bases between them. Germline CDR1 SGHVS, CDR2 FQNEAQ. CDR3 length: 16 residues. CDR3 nucleotide sequence: TGTGCCAGCAGCCAAACGCTGTGGGGGGACACAGATACGCAGTATTTT. Protein sequence: CASSQTLWGDTDTQYF.

This chain connects TRBV2 to TRBJ1-6; 9 nucleotides align to TRBD1. This CDR3 is built from 15 residues. CDR1 SNHLY and CDR2 FYNNEI come from the germline V gene. V shed 3 bases and J 8 bases; nucleotides not matched to a gene: 5. CDR3 DNA: TGTGCCAGCAGTGAGACGGACAGGGGAGATTCACCCCTCCACTTT. The encoded protein is CASSETDRGDSPLHF.

The rearrangement links TRBV10-3 to TRBJ2-7; tentatively, D is TRBD1 or TRBD2 (6 bases each). Trimming cost V 3 bases and J 2 bases, with 11 bases left between them. The CDR3 spans 14 residues. Germline V lookup: CDR1 ENHRY, CDR2 SYGVKD. For the CDR3, the DNA is TGTGCCATCAGTGACGGAGGGGGACCCTACGAGCAGTACTTC. Protein product: CAISDGGGPYEQYF.

The chain couples TRBV6-6 to TRBJ2-2; 7 bases map to TRBD1. Germline trimming cut 1 base from V and 6 bases from J; bases unmatched to any gene: 8. The CDR3 has 16 amino acids. Germline loops: CDR1 MNHNY, CDR2 SVGAGI (reference sequence). The CDR3 DNA reads TGTGCCAGCAGTTACTTGGCGACAGGGATCGCCGGGGAGCTGTTTTTT. It is translated as CASSYLATGIAGELFF.

This clone turned up a few times. This chain uses TRBV9 with TRBJ2-1; TRBD2 matches at 7 bases. The germline CDR1 and CDR2 sequences are SGDLS and YYNGEE. The CDR3 extends over 15 amino acids. The V and J ends lost 0 bases and 0 bases, in that order; junction bases with no gene match: 0. Here the CDR3 DNA reads TGTGCCAGCAGCGTAGCGGGGGGCTCCTACAATGAGCAGTTCTTC. Protein product: CASSVAGGSYNEQFF. Full variable domain (remainder filled in from reference TRBV9 and TRBJ2-1): DSGVTQTPKHLITATGQRVTLRCSPRSGDLSVYWYQQSLDQGLQFLIQYYNGEERAKGNILERFSAQQFPDLHSELNLSSLELGDSALYFCASSVAGGSYNEQFFGPGTRLTVL.

Notes on this clone: Additional DNA sequences in this sample encode the identical CDR3. The chain couples TRBV7-9 to TRBJ1-6; D may be TRBD1 (6 bases). The ends were cut back, 5 bases at V and 6 bases at J, with 17 bases in the middle. This CDR3 has 16 residues. Germline V gives CDR1 SEHNR, CDR2 FQNEAQ (reference sequence). CDR3 sequence: CASSPQPGAINSPLHF. The CDR3 region has the DNA TGTGCCAGCAGCCCTCAGCCAGGGGCGATTAATTCACCCCTCCACTTT. The full variable domain, completed using reference TRBV7-9 and TRBJ1-6, is DTGVSQNPRHKITKRGQNVTFRCDPISEHNRLYWYRQTLGQGPEFLTYFQNEAQLEKSRLLSDRFSAERPKGSFSTLEIQRTEQGDSAMYLCASSPQPGAINSPLHFGNGTRLTVT.

The rearrangement uses TRBV9 and TRBJ1-5, with D possibly being TRBD1 (5 bases). The CDR3 spans 15 residues. Germline CDR1 reads SGDLS; CDR2 reads YYNGEE. Trimming cost V 4 bases and J 7 bases, with 18 bases left between them. As DNA, the CDR3 is TGTGCCAGCAGCCCCGGGGCCCATCCTAGCCAGCCCCAGCATTTT. Translating gives CASSPGAHPSQPQHF. Filled out from reference TRBV9 and TRBJ1-5, the complete variable domain reads DSGVTQTPKHLITATGQRVTLRCSPRSGDLSVYWYQQSLDQGLQFLIQYYNGEERAKGNILERFSAQQFPDLHSELNLSSLELGDSALYFCASSPGAHPSQPQHFGDGTRLSIL.

The DNA of the CDR3 is TGTGCCAGCAGCTTAGTCGGGGCTGGGACTGAAGCTTTCTTT. Translating it yields CASSLVGAGTEAFF. The chain links TRBV11-2 to TRBJ1-1; D is possibly TRBD1 (5 bases). The CDR3 is 14 residues long. The germline V and J ends were trimmed by 1 base and 5 bases, with 11 bases remaining between them. CDR1 is SGHAT, CDR2 FQNNGV, per germline.

The rearrangement joins TRBV2 to TRBJ1-2; 7 bases agree with TRBD1. Germline V CDR1 and CDR2: SNHLY, FYNNEI. CDR3 size: 14 residues. V lost 4 bases, J lost 4 bases, and 6 bases stayed unmatched. DNA of the CDR3: TGTGCCAGCAGTGGATCGACAGGGTTCTATGGCTACACCTTC. Protein: CASSGSTGFYGYTF.

The genes are TRBV5-6 and TRBJ2-7, with TRBD1 as a possible D gene (6 bases). V lost 4 bases, J lost 3 bases, and 8 bases lay in between. Germline CDR1 reads SGHDT; CDR2 reads YYEEEE. This CDR3 spans 12 amino acids. DNA for the CDR3: TGTGCCAGCAGCATGACAGGCTACGAGCAGTACTTC. Its protein product is CASSMTGYEQYF.

The chain uses TRBV21-1 and TRBJ1-2; the table's D call TRBD1 went unverified against the DNA. TRBV21-1 is classified as a pseudogene. The length of the CDR3 is 17 residues. CDR3 amino acids: CASSKAPDRAVGYGYTF. CDR3 nucleotide sequence: TGTGCCAGCAGCAAAGCTCCGGACAGGGCAGTTGGCTATGGCTACACCTTC.

This clone showed up just once. The V and J genes are TRBV5-4 and TRBJ2-1; D is possibly TRBD1 (5 bases). The CDR3 covers 15 residues. From germline, CDR1 is SGHNT and CDR2 YYREEE (reference sequence). V dropped 0 bases and J dropped 2 bases, with 9 bases sitting between them. The CDR3 loop reads CASSLVQGTYNEQFF. The DNA for the CDR3 is TGTGCCAGCAGCTTGGTTCAGGGAACCTACAATGAGCAGTTCTTC.

V usage is TRBV5-1 and J usage is TRBJ1-3; D perhaps matches TRBD1 (5 bases). CDR1 SGHRS and CDR2 YFSETQ come from the germline V gene. V was cut by 0 bases and J by 0 bases, with 7 bases left in between. The CDR3 totals 15 residues. Here the CDR3 reads CASSLGDSSGNTIYF. The CDR3 nucleotides read TGCGCCAGCAGCTTGGGAGACAGCTCTGGAAACACCATATATTTT.

J is TRBJ2-7 and V is TRBV5-6, with a tentative D call TRBD1 (6 bases). The CDR3 length is 16 residues. Trimming shortened V by 0 bases and J by 4 bases, and 17 bases separated the two germline ends. Germline V lookup: CDR1 SGHDT, CDR2 YYEEEE. DNA of the CDR3: TGTGCCAGCAGCTTGGCCGACAGGAGGACTCGGTACGAGCAGTACTTC. Translating gives CASSLADRRTRYEQYF.

In its sample, this clone was seen a few times. This CDR3 is also generated by other DNA sequences in the sample. CDR3 DNA: TGTGCCAGCAGCCAGTCCACAGATACGCAGTATTTT. Amino acid sequence: CASSQSTDTQYF. The chain is built from TRBV7-2 and TRBJ2-3; D gene ambiguous. V gave up 5 bases and J gave up 2 bases, with 5 bases separating them. The CDR3 is 12 amino acids. Germline loops: CDR1 SGHTA, CDR2 FQGNSA. Filled out from reference TRBV7-2 and TRBJ2-3, the complete variable domain reads GAGVSQSPSNKVTEKGKDVELRCDPISGHTALYWYRQSLGQGLEFLIYFQGNSAPDKSGLPSDRFSAERTGGSVSTLTIQRTQQEDSAVYLCASSQSTDTQYFGPGTRLTVL.

The CDR3 DNA follows: TGTGCCAGCAGCCCGACGAGGGGGCAGTTGGATGAGCAGTTCTTC. Translating gives CASSPTRGQLDEQFF. The chain carries TRBV7-9 and TRBJ2-1; 7 bases map to TRBD1. J lost 8 bases, V lost 5 bases, and 12 bases had no gene match. The CDR3 loop spans 15 amino acids. Germline-derived CDR1 and CDR2 are SEHNR and FQNEAQ (reference sequence).